Below, 25 T cell receptor beta chains from the same sample are listed, as sequenced in a study of cytomegalovirus exposure and HLA in healthy donors. The PCR contained 60 Vbeta and 13 Jbeta primers. The table came from immunoSEQ multiplex PCR; TCRdb's copy has only in-frame clones and leaves some out. Altogether around 200,000 clones are present, approximately 83% being singletons, with the ten largest covering 1.2% to 1.5%. Sequenced input: PBMCs. Receptors were obtained from a girl aged 5-17 years in good health and CMV-seronegative.

The rearrangement joins TRBV5-1 to TRBJ2-3; weak D call: TRBD2 (5 bases). Trimming removed 3 bases from V and 4 bases from J, with 15 bases in between. Germline V CDR1 and CDR2: SGHRS, YFSETQ. The CDR3 totals 15 residues. The CDR3, as DNA: TGCGCCAGCAGCTGGAGAGGGATAGTCGCAGATACGCAGTATTTT. Its protein product is CASSWRGIVADTQYF.

Note on this clone: In the same sample, other DNA sequences code for this CDR3. The chain joins TRBV29-1 to TRBJ1-2; 9 nucleotides align to TRBD1. CDR1 and CDR2 from the germline V gene are SQVTM and ANQGSEA. The CDR3 is made up of 13 amino acids. V shed 6 bases and J 4 bases; nucleotides not matched to a gene: 6. The CDR3: CSVPGQGRYGYTF. The CDR3 bases are TGCAGCGTCCCGGGACAGGGACGCTATGGCTACACCTTC.

The table lists this clone with a few counts. The chain has TRBV6-5 and TRBJ1-2; 9 bases map to TRBD1. The length of the CDR3 is 13 residues. Germline V gene sequence: CDR1 MNHEY, CDR2 SVGAGI. Trimming cost V 5 bases and J 5 bases; bases outside gene matches: 3. CDR3: CASSRQGVYGYTF. In DNA form, the CDR3 reads TGTGCCAGCAGTAGACAGGGGGTATATGGCTACACCTTC.

This clone was counted many times. The CDR3 coding sequence is TGTGCCAGCAGTGAGGGGGGGGGCAACTACAATGAGCAGTTCTTC. Protein sequence: CASSEGGGNYNEQFF. V is TRBV6-1 and J is TRBJ2-1; D perhaps matches TRBD2 (7 bases). V was trimmed by 3 bases and J by 3 bases, leaving 12 bases between them. This CDR3 has 15 residues. Germline V gene sequence: CDR1 MNHNS, CDR2 SASEGT.

This chain joins TRBV6-1 and TRBJ2-5; 7 bases line up with TRBD1. Judging by the DNA end, TRBJ2-7 fits better; the J call may be wrong. This CDR3 comprises 15 residues. Germline V CDR1 and CDR2: MNHNS, SASEGT. CDR3 sequence: CASSKGTAPLAEQYF. CDR3 nucleotides: TGTGCCAGCAGTAAAGGGACAGCCCCTTTGGCCGAGCAGTACTTC.

The chain links TRBV7-9 to TRBJ2-7; 11 bases line up with TRBD1. Per germline, CDR1 SEHNR and CDR2 FQNEAQ (reference sequence). CDR3 size: 15 residues. The V gene end was trimmed by 5 bases and the J gene end by 0 bases; junction bases not matched to a gene: 3. The CDR3 spells CASSPGTGGSYEQYF. The CDR3 bases are TGTGCCAGCAGCCCGGGGACAGGGGGCTCCTACGAGCAGTACTTC.

V is TRBV7-8 and J is TRBJ2-6, with D possibly matching TRBD2 (5 bases). Per germline, CDR1 SGHVS and CDR2 FQNEAQ. This CDR3 region has 16 residues. V gave up 5 bases and J gave up 1 base, with 12 bases separating them. The CDR3 nucleotides read TGTGCCAGCAGCCGCGGGCCAACGTCTGGGGCCAACGTCCTGACTTTC. Translated, it gives CASSRGPTSGANVLTF.

The rearrangement uses TRBV19 and TRBJ1-4; no firm D call. The CDR3 extends over 13 amino acids. Germline V gene lookup returns CDR1 LNHDA and CDR2 SQIVND (reference sequence). Trimming removed 5 bases from V and 1 base from J, with 5 bases in between. The CDR3 nucleotides read TGTGCCAGTAGTCCTATAACTAATGAAAAACTGTTTTTT. This translates into CASSPITNEKLFF.

This chain uses TRBV7-2 with TRBJ2-1, with D uncertain. The germline V gene encodes CDR1 SGHTA and CDR2 FQGNSA. The length of the CDR3 is 15 residues. With 5 bases removed from V and 0 bases from J, the gap between germline ends came to 11 bases. In DNA form, the CDR3 reads TGTGCCAGCAGCGACGGGTCATTCTCCTACAATGAGCAGTTCTTC. This sequence encodes CASSDGSFSYNEQFF.

This clone was detected once. The chain carries TRBV30 and TRBJ1-5, with 7 bases aligning to TRBD1. V was pared by 3 bases and J by 8 bases, with 10 bases of the junction left unmatched. The germline gives CDR1 GTSNPN, CDR2 SVGIG (reference sequence). The length of the CDR3 is 14 residues. CDR3 sequence: CAWRLKQGWKPQHF. For the CDR3, the DNA is TGTGCCTGGAGGTTAAAACAGGGGTGGAAGCCCCAGCATTTT. Combining the CDR3 with reference TRBV30 and TRBJ1-5 gives the whole variable domain SQTIHQWPATLVQPVGSPLSLECTVEGTSNPNLYWYRQAAGRGLQLLFYSVGIGQISSEVPQNLSASRPQDRQFILSSKKLLLSDSGFYLCAWRLKQGWKPQHFGDGTRLSIL.

This clone occurred a few times. This chain uses TRBV4-1 with TRBJ2-7; D is perhaps TRBD2 (5 bases). With 4 bases removed from V and 2 bases from J, the gap between germline ends came to 15 bases. Germline V gene data show CDR1 as MGHRA and CDR2 as YSYEKL. The CDR3 is 15 amino acids. The CDR3 DNA reads TGCGCCAGCAGCCCCCGGGAACTGGATCCCTACGAGCAGTACTTC. As protein: CASSPRELDPYEQYF.

The V and J genes are TRBV19 and TRBJ1-1, with 9 bases that match TRBD1. The CDR3 is 12 residues long. The V gene's germline CDR1 is LNHDA and CDR2 SQIVND (reference sequence). V was clipped by 6 bases and J by 5 bases; unmatched bases: 1. DNA for the CDR3: TGTGCCAGTAGGACAGGGGGAACTGAAGCTTTCTTT. Translated, it gives CASRTGGTEAFF.

The chain combines TRBV30 with TRBJ1-5, with D tentatively TRBD1 (6 bases). CDR3 length: 13 amino acids. Germline CDR1 is GTSNPN and CDR2 is SVGIG (reference sequence). V lost 5 bases, J lost 1 base, and 9 bases lay in between. The CDR3 DNA reads TGTGCCTGGGGGGGCAGAAGCAATCAGCCCCAGCATTTT. It yields the protein CAWGGRSNQPQHF.

The chain recombines TRBV28 with TRBJ2-1, with 9 bases identical to TRBD1. The CDR3 contains 15 residues. In germline, CDR1 is MDHEN, CDR2 SYDVKM. Trimming removed 1 base from V and 7 bases from J; junction bases left unmatched: 5. CDR3 sequence: CASSLLTGGMNEQFF. For the CDR3, the DNA is TGTGCCAGCAGTTTATTGACAGGGGGTATGAATGAGCAGTTCTTC. Based on the CDR3 plus reference TRBV28 and TRBJ2-1, the full variable domain is DVKVTQSSRYLVKRTGEKVFLECVQDMDHENMFWYRQDPGLGLRLIYFSYDVKMKEKGDIPEGYSVSREKKERFSLILESASTNQTSMYLCASSLLTGGMNEQFFGPGTRLTVL.

The chain combines TRBV6-1 with TRBJ2-5; D may be TRBD2 (6 bases). Per the germline V gene, CDR1 is MNHNS and CDR2 is SASEGT. Trimming took 6 bases from V and 2 from J, leaving 16 bases between them. CDR3 size: 15 residues. In DNA form, the CDR3 reads TGTGCCAGCAGAGTGGACCCGGGACTGCAAGAGACCCAGTACTTC. Protein sequence: CASRVDPGLQETQYF.

The gene calls are TRBV4-2 and TRBJ2-4; D call uncertain. Trimming removed 4 bases from V and 5 bases from J, with 18 bases in between. Germline V gene lookup returns CDR1 LGHNA and CDR2 YNFKEQ. The CDR3 is 16 amino acids. CDR3 region: CASSLELSNLQNIQYF. The CDR3, as DNA: TGTGCCAGCAGCCTGGAGTTATCCAATCTCCAAAACATTCAGTACTTC.

This chain joins TRBV6-1 and TRBJ2-7; 8 bases are a match to TRBD2. CDR3 length: 13 residues. Looked up from germline, CDR1 is MNHNS and CDR2 is SASEGT. V lost 2 bases, J lost 7 bases, and 4 bases stayed unmatched. CDR3 sequence (DNA): TGTGCCAGCAGTGAAAGACTAGCGATAGAGCAGTACTTC. It yields the protein CASSERLAIEQYF.

This chain connects TRBV5-5 to TRBJ2-7, with TRBD1 identical over 7 bases. Per the germline V gene, CDR1 is SGHKS and CDR2 is YYEKEE (reference sequence). The CDR3 loop spans 17 amino acids. After removal of 0 bases from V and 2 bases from J, the junction contained 11 bases not matched to a gene. The CDR3 sequence: CASSLASLLGQPYEQYF. Written as DNA, the CDR3 is TGTGCCAGCAGCTTGGCCTCGTTACTGGGACAGCCCTACGAGCAGTACTTC.

The chain carries TRBV28 and TRBJ1-1; D is possibly TRBD1 (5 bases). CDR3 length: 11 residues. Germline CDR1 reads MDHEN; CDR2 reads SYDVKM. V lost 5 bases and J 8 bases, leaving 9 bases between the germline ends. CDR3 amino acids: CASSDRREAFF. In nucleotides, the CDR3 is TGTGCCAGCAGTGACAGACGGGAAGCTTTCTTT.

The V and J genes are TRBV27 and TRBJ2-1, with 9 bases identical to TRBD1. In germline, CDR1 is MNHEY, CDR2 SMNVEV (reference sequence). This CDR3 contains 19 residues. V was clipped by 2 bases and J by 7 bases; unmatched bases: 18. In DNA form, the CDR3 reads TGTGCCAGCAGTTTAAGGTGGATACCCGGGACAGGGAATGGGAATGAGCAGTTCTTC. Translated: CASSLRWIPGTGNGNEQFF.

CDR3 in DNA: TGTGCCAGCAGCCCACAGGACAGGGACATTGATGAGCAGTTCTTC. It yields the protein CASSPQDRDIDEQFF. This sequence joins TRBV28 and TRBJ2-1, with 8 bases aligning to TRBD1. The CDR3 has 15 residues. In germline, CDR1 is MDHEN, CDR2 SYDVKM. With 6 bases clipped from V and 8 bases from J, the junction kept 12 bases outside the gene matches.

This clone appeared a single time. The gene calls are TRBV19 and TRBJ2-2, with 9 bases fitting TRBD1. Per the germline V gene, CDR1 is LNHDA and CDR2 is SQIVND (reference sequence). With V trimmed by 7 bases and J by 3 bases, 3 bases remained unmatched. The length of the CDR3 is 14 residues. The CDR3 nucleotides are TGTGCCAGTAAAGGGACAGGGCACACCGGGGAGCTGTTTTTT. Translating it yields CASKGTGHTGELFF. The entire variable domain, with the rest obtained from reference TRBV19 and TRBJ2-2, is as follows: DGGITQSPKYLFRKEGQNVTLSCEQNLNHDAMYWYRQDPGQGLRLIYYSQIVNDFQKGDIAEGYSVSREKKESFPLTVTSAQKNPTAFYLCASKGTGHTGELFFGEGSRLTVL.

This chain uses TRBV2 with TRBJ2-5; 15 positions agree with TRBD2. CDR1 SNHLY and CDR2 FYNNEI come from the germline V gene. Trimming took 5 bases from V and 5 from J; bases not matched to a gene: 6. This CDR3 is 16 amino acids long. In nucleotides, the CDR3 is TGTGCCAGCAGTCGAGGACTAGCGGGGGGGCCGGAGACCCAGTACTTC. Translation gives CASSRGLAGGPETQYF. Filled out from reference TRBV2 and TRBJ2-5, the complete variable domain reads EPEVTQTPSHQVTQMGQEVILRCVPISNHLYFYWYRQILGQKVEFLVSFYNNEISEKSEIFDDQFSVERPDGSNFTLKIRSTKLEDSAMYFCASSRGLAGGPETQYFGPGTRLLVL.

In this sample, this clone turned up a few times. The genes are TRBV5-4 and TRBJ1-2; D perhaps matches TRBD1 (6 bases). There are 13 residues in the CDR3. Germline CDR1 SGHNT, CDR2 YYREEE (reference sequence). Deletions cut 2 bases from V and 6 bases from J, with 11 bases between. The CDR3, as DNA: TGTGCCAGCAGCTTCCAGGGGCAAAATGGCTACACCTTC. Its translation is CASSFQGQNGYTF. The complete variable domain, with remaining parts taken from reference TRBV5-4 and TRBJ1-2, reads ETGVTQSPTHLIKTRGQQVTLRCSSQSGHNTVSWYQQALGQGPQFIFQYYREEENGRGNFPPRFSGLQFPNYSSELNVNALELDDSALYLCASSFQGQNGYTFGSGTRLTVV.

Only one count was recorded for this clone. This rearrangement joins TRBV28 to TRBJ1-5; D ambiguous. V dropped 6 bases and J dropped 2 bases, with 20 bases sitting between them. CDR1 and CDR2 (germline): MDHEN, SYDVKM. The CDR3 sequence is 17 residues long. CDR3 coding DNA: TGTGCCAGCAGACGGGATTCCAACCTGAGGGGCAATCAGCCCCAGCATTTT. As protein: CASRRDSNLRGNQPQHF.